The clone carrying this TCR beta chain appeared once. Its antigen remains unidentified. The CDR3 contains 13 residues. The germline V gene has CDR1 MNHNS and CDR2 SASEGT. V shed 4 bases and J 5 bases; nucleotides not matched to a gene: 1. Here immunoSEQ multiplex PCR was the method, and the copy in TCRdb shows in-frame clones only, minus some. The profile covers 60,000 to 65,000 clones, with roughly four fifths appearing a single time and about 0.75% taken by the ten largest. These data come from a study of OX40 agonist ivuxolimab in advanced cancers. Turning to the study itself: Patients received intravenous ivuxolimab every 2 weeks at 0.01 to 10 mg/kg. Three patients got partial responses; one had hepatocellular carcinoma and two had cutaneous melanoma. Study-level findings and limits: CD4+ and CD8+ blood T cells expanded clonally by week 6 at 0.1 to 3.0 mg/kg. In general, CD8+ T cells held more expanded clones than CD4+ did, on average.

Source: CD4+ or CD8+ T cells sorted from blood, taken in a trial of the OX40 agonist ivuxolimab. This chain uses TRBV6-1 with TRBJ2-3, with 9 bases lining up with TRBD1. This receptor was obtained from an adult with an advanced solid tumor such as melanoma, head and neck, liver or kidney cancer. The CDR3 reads CASSGQGVDTQYF. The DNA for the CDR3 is TGTGCCAGCAGTGGACAGGGGGTAGATACGCAGTATTTT.